The rows below give T cell receptor beta chains drawn from one sample of a study of blood T cell repertoires in COVID-19. Only in-frame clones appear in the TCRdb table, and some are missing; sequencing was by immunoSEQ multiplex PCR. The repertoire consists of roughly 43,000 clones, with about 85% occurring once and the leading ten covering less than 15%. Sequences were obtained from peripheral blood. These receptors were taken from a woman in her sixties or seventies in a cohort sampled during active COVID-19. Each CDR3 is given with its conserved first and last residue. The D gene is left open where the match is weak.

TRBJ2-1	TRBV7-3	15	TRBD2	CASSRGLAGGDEQFF	TGTGCCAGCAGCCGGGGACTAGCGGGAGGAGATGAGCAGTTCTTC
TRBJ2-3	TRBV19	14	NA	CASSRAGIADTQYF	TGTGCCAGTAGTCGGGCGGGAATAGCAGATACGCAGTATTTT
TRBJ2-1	TRBV7-9	15	TRBD1	CASSPAGGSYNEQFF	TGTGCCAGCAGCCCAGCAGGGGGATCCTACAATGAGCAGTTCTTC
TRBJ2-1	TRBV19	16	TRBD2	CASSNGIAGGKNEQFF	TGTGCCAGTAGTAATGGGATAGCGGGAGGTAAAAATGAGCAGTTCTTC
TRBJ2-3	TRBV19	12	NA	CATIEAGDTQYF	TGTGCTACAATAGAGGCGGGGGATACGCAGTATTTT
TRBJ2-1	TRBV7-9	12	NA	CASSPGGPGQFF	TGTGCCAGCAGCCCAGGGGGGCCCGGGCAGTTCTTC
TRBJ2-5	TRBV18	13	NA	CASSPTGRETQYF	TGTGCCAGCTCACCAACGGGTAGGGAGACCCAGTACTTC
TRBJ2-7	TRBV30	13	TRBD1	CAWGTGGRYEQYF	TGTGCCTGGGGGACAGGGGGCAGGTACGAGCAGTACTTC
TRBJ1-5	TRBV19	13	NA	CASSYRPNQPQHF	TGTGCCAGTAGCTACAGGCCTAATCAGCCCCAGCATTTT
TRBJ2-1	TRBV18	16	TRBD2	CASSPRVPSGNNEQFF	TGTGCCAGCTCACCACGGGTGCCTAGCGGGAACAATGAGCAGTTCTTC
TRBJ2-7	TRBV7-2	18	TRBD2	CASSLMSSGRALSYEQYF	TGTGCCAGCAGCTTAATGTCTAGCGGGAGGGCCCTTTCCTACGAGCAGTACTTC
TRBJ1-1	TRBV7-2	14	NA	CASRFDRMNTEAFF	TGTGCCAGCAGATTCGACAGGATGAACACTGAAGCTTTCTTT
TRBJ1-2	TRBV18	13	NA	CASSPGEVFGYTF	TGTGCCAGCTCACCCGGGGAGGTCTTTGGCTACACCTTC
TRBJ1-5	TRBV2	16	NA	CASSDARRAGNQPQHF	TGTGCCAGCAGTGACGCCCGGCGGGCAGGCAATCAGCCCCAGCATTTT
TRBJ1-1	TRBV13	15	NA	CASSPPGPVTAEAFF	TGTGCCAGCAGCCCCCCAGGGCCCGTCACCGCTGAAGCTTTCTTT
TRBJ2-7	TRBV19	15	TRBD1	CASSINDRVSYEQYF	TGTGCCAGTAGTATAAACGACAGGGTCTCCTACGAGCAGTACTTC
TRBJ1-1	TRBV30	14	TRBD1	CAWAGQGANTEAFF	TGTGCCTGGGCGGGACAGGGGGCGAACACTGAAGCTTTCTTT
TRBJ2-5	TRBV12-3/TRBV12-4	13	NA	CASSDSGEETQYF	TGTGCCAGCAGTGACTCAGGGGAAGAGACCCAGTACTTC
TRBJ2-7	TRBV25-1	16	NA	CASSEYLGGGNNEQYF	TGTGCCAGCAGTGAATATTTAGGGGGGGGTAACAACGAGCAGTACTTC
TRBJ1-2	TRBV2	13	TRBD1	CAGSRDRGYGYTF	TGTGCCGGCTCCCGGGACAGGGGATATGGCTACACCTTC